This T cell receptor beta chain was identified in a study of identical twins. To note about this clonotype: Its antigen remains unidentified.

Whole-study findings and limits: Partial confounding of zero-insertion analyses by invariant MAIT and iNKT cells was possible. Models underpredicted monozygotic twin sharing of out-of-frame TCR alpha.

Trimming cost V 7 bases and J 1 base, with 10 bases left between them. Germline CDR1 and CDR2: MNHEY and SVGEGT. The CDR3 has 13 residues. A single record per CDR3 protein comes from TCRdb applying MiXCR to the 5' RACE reads. Of around 470,000 distinct CDR3 sequences in the sample, approximately 15% are singletons; the top ten hold 0.5% to 0.65%. The sample also formed part of further work on yellow fever vaccine responses in identical twins.

The sample was CD4+ T cells sorted from blood. This sequence originates from a woman under 30 in good health. The V call is TRBV6-2 or TRBV6-3, the J call TRBJ1-1; D gene ambiguous. CDR3 DNA sequence: TGTGCCAGCACCAAAGACGGGAACACTGAAGCTTTCTTT. Its protein product is CASTKDGNTEAFF.